This T cell receptor beta chain was found in a study of blood T cells in healthy people across ages. The second PCR ran about 6 to 12 cycles with a sample-barcoded 5' primer and J-beta primers. TCRdb called the 5' RACE reads again in MiXCR, with one record for every CDR3 protein. The sample comprises 1.5 million to 2 million distinct CDR3 sequences, roughly 28% of which are singletons, and roughly 8% rests with the top ten. Germline CDR1 is SGHRS and CDR2 is YFSETQ. This CDR3 has 16 amino acids. V shed 4 bases and J 5 bases; nucleotides not matched to a gene: 9. What was sequenced was blood. This receptor was taken from a woman in her twenties or thirties in good health. The chain joins TRBV5-1 to TRBJ2-1, with 10 bases aligning to TRBD2. The CDR3: CASSPPALAGHNEQFF. The CDR3 DNA reads TGCGCCAGCAGCCCGCCGGCACTAGCGGGACACAATGAGCAGTTCTTC.